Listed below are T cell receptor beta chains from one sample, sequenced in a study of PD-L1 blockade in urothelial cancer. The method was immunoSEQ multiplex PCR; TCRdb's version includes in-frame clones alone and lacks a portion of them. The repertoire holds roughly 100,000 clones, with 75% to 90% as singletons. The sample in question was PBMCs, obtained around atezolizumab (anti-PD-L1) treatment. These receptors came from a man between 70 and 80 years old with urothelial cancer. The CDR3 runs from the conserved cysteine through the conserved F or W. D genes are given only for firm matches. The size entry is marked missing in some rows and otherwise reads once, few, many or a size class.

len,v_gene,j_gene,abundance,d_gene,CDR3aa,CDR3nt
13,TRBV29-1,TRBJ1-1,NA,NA,CSVRTDGATEAFF,TGCAGCGTTCGGACAGATGGGGCGACTGAAGCTTTCTTT
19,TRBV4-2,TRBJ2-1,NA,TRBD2,CASSQDLGGREGLVDEQFF,TGTGCCAGCAGCCAAGATTTAGGGGGGCGGGAGGGCCTTGTTGATGAGCAGTTCTTC
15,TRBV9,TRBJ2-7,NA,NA,CASSVGPATNYEQYF,TGTGCCAGCAGCGTAGGCCCAGCAACTAACTACGAGCAGTACTTC
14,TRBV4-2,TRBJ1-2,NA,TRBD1,CASSQDRGPYGYTF,TGTGCCAGCAGCCAAGACAGGGGGCCCTATGGCTACACCTTC
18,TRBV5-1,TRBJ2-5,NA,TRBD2,CASSLSSLGGGFQETQYF,TGCGCCAGCAGCTTGTCATCTCTCGGGGGGGGCTTTCAAGAGACCCAGTACTTC
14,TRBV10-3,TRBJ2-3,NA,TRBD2,CAISEERGVDTQYF,TGTGCCATCAGTGAGGAGCGGGGGGTAGATACGCAGTATTTT
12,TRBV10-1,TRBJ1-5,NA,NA,CATPGGGEPQHF,TGCGCCACCCCAGGAGGGGGGGAGCCCCAGCATTTT
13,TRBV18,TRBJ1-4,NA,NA,CASSEEQIGRLFF,TGTGCCAGCTCGGAGGAACAGATCGGGCGACTGTTTTTT
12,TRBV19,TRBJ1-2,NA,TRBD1,CASRGQGQGYTF,TGTGCCAGTAGAGGACAGGGCCAAGGCTACACCTTC
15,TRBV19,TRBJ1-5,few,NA,CASSKSVYSNQPQHF,TGTGCCAGTAGTAAGTCAGTTTATAGCAATCAGCCCCAGCATTTT
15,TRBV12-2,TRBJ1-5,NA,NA,CASRFVGRDNQPQHF,TGTGCAAGTCGCTTTGTAGGCAGGGACAATCAGCCCCAGCATTTT
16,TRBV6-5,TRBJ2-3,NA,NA,CASSYSLGVDTDTQYF,TGTGCCAGCAGTTACTCGTTAGGAGTCGACACAGATACGCAGTATTTT
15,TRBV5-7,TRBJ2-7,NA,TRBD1,CASSPVPQGAYEQYF,TGTGCCAGCAGCCCCGTACCACAGGGGGCCTACGAGCAGTACTTC
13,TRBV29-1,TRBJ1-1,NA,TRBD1,CSAADRVNTEAFF,TGCAGCGCCGCGGACAGGGTGAACACTGAAGCTTTCTTT
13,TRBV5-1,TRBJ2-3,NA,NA,CASSLDRQNTQYF,TGCGCCAGCAGCTTGGACAGACAGAATACGCAGTATTTT
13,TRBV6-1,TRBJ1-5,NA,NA,CASKRVRHQPQHF,TGTGCCAGCAAGAGGGTTAGGCATCAGCCCCAGCATTTT
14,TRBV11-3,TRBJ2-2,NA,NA,CASSPPFHTGELFF,TGTGCCAGCAGCCCTCCTTTCCACACCGGGGAGCTGTTTTTT
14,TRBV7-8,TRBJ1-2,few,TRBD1,CASSARTGGGGYTF,TGTGCCAGCAGCGCTCGGACAGGGGGCGGTGGCTACACCTTC
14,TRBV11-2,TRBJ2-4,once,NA,CASSYWGRENIQYF,TGTGCCAGCAGCTACTGGGGGCGGGAAAACATTCAGTACTTC
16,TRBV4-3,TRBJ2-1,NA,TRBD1,CASSQDWGQEYNEQFF,TGCGCCAGCAGCCAAGATTGGGGACAGGAGTACAATGAGCAGTTCTTC
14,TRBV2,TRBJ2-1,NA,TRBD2,CASDSGSSYNEQFF,TGTGCCAGCGATAGCGGGAGCTCCTACAATGAGCAGTTCTTC
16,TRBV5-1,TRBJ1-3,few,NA,CASSPAGGLSGNTIYF,TGCGCCAGCAGCCCGGCGGGGGGCCTCTCTGGAAACACCATATATTTT
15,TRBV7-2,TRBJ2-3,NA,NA,CASSLAAGRTDTQYF,TGTGCCAGCAGCTTAGCGGCGGGACGCACAGATACGCAGTATTTT
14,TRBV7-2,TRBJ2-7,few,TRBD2,CASSPPPGLYEQYF,TGTGCCAGCAGCCCCCCCCCGGGACTATACGAGCAGTACTTC
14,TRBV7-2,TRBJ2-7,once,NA,CASSFGGSSYEQYF,TGTGCCAGCAGCTTCGGAGGGAGCTCCTACGAGCAGTACTTC
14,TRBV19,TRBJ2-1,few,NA,CASRFATGTNEQFF,TGTGCCAGTAGATTTGCGACAGGTACAAATGAGCAGTTCTTC
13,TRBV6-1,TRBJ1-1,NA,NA,CASSVLRDTEAFF,TGTGCCAGCAGTGTTCTGAGGGACACTGAAGCTTTCTTT
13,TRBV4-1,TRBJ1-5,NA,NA,CASSQDVFQPQHF,TGCGCCAGCAGCCAAGATGTCTTTCAGCCCCAGCATTTT
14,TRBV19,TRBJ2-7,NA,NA,CASSPGPSSYEQYF,TGTGCCAGTAGTCCTGGTCCGAGCTCCTACGAGCAGTACTTC
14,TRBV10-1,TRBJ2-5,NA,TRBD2,CASSPRGLEETQYF,TGCGCCAGCAGTCCCCGGGGACTAGAAGAGACCCAGTACTTC
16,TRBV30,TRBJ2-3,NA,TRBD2,CAWSVPGTSDTDTQYF,TGTGCCTGGAGTGTGCCCGGGACTAGCGATACAGATACGCAGTATTTT
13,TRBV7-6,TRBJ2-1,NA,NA,CASSLQGFNEQFF,TGTGCCAGCAGCTTACAGGGATTTAATGAGCAGTTCTTC
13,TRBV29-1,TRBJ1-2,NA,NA,CSVDDRGSGGYTF,TGCAGCGTTGATGATCGGGGGAGTGGTGGCTACACCTTC
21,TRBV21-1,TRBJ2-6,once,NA,CASSKRRDSSTRFSGANVLTF,TGTGCCAGCAGCAAAAGAAGAGACAGCAGTACCCGCTTCTCTGGGGCCAACGTCCTGACTTTC
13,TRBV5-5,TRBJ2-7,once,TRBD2,CASSLGLAGGEYF,TGTGCCAGCAGCTTGGGTCTAGCGGGAGGGGAGTACTTC
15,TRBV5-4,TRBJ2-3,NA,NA,CASSLDRASTDTQYF,TGTGCCAGCAGCTTGGACAGGGCTAGCACAGATACGCAGTATTTT
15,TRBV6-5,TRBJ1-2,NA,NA,CASSPRGGQLNGYTF,TGTGCCAGCAGTCCTCGTGGGGGACAACTTAATGGCTACACCTTC
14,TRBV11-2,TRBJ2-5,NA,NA,CASSPGQYQETQYF,TGTGCCAGCAGCCCTGGTCAGTACCAAGAGACCCAGTACTTC
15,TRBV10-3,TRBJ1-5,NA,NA,CAISDGLGVWQPQHF,TGTGCCATCAGTGACGGGTTAGGGGTTTGGCAGCCCCAGCATTTT
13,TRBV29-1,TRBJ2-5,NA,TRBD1,CSAGQGASETQYF,TGCAGCGCAGGACAGGGGGCGTCAGAGACCCAGTACTTC
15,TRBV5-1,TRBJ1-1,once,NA,CASSLDAGTLREAFF,TGCGCCAGCAGCTTGGATGCAGGCACCTTAAGAGAGGCTTTCTTT
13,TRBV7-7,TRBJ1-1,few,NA,CASSALRNTEAFF,TGTGCTAGCAGCGCTCTGAGGAACACTGAAGCTTTCTTT
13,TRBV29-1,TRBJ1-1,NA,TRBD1,CSVAGQGNTEAFF,TGCAGCGTCGCGGGACAGGGAAACACTGAAGCTTTCTTT
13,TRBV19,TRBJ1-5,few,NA,CASSIWRNQPQHF,TGTGCCAGTAGTATATGGCGCAATCAGCCCCAGCATTTT
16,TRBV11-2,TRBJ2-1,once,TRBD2,CASSSIHGTSLYEQFF,TGTGCCAGCAGCTCTATACATGGGACTAGTCTATATGAGCAGTTCTTC
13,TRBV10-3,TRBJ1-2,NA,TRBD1,CAISRDSNYGYTF,TGTGCCATCAGTAGGGACAGTAACTATGGCTACACCTTC
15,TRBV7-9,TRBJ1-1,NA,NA,CASSPPFRVGTEAFF,TGTGCCAGCAGCCCCCCATTCCGGGTGGGCACTGAAGCTTTCTTT
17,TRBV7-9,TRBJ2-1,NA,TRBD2,CASSFATSSSSYNEQFF,TGTGCCAGCAGCTTCGCGACTAGCTCGAGCTCCTACAATGAGCAGTTCTTC
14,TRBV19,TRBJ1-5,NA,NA,CASSRQFRDQPQHF,TGTGCCAGTAGCCGACAGTTCCGTGATCAGCCCCAGCATTTT
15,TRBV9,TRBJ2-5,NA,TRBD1,CASSVDQGADETQYF,TGTGCCAGCAGCGTAGACCAGGGGGCGGATGAGACCCAGTACTTC
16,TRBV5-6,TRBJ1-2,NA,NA,CASSDQQGLLNYGYTF,TGTGCCAGCAGCGACCAGCAGGGGTTACTTAACTATGGCTACACCTTC
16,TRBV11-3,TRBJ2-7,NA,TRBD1,CASSLYGQVNSYEQYF,TGTGCCAGCAGCCTATACGGACAGGTAAACTCCTACGAGCAGTACTTC
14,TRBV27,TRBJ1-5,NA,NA,CASSLGPNNQPQHF,TGTGCCAGCAGTTTAGGCCCGAACAATCAGCCCCAGCATTTT
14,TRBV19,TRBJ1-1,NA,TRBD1,CASATGGADTEAFF,TGTGCCAGTGCTACAGGGGGCGCGGACACTGAAGCTTTCTTT
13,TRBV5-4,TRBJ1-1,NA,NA,CASSFQGRTEAFF,TGTGCCAGCAGCTTTCAGGGGAGAACTGAAGCTTTCTTT